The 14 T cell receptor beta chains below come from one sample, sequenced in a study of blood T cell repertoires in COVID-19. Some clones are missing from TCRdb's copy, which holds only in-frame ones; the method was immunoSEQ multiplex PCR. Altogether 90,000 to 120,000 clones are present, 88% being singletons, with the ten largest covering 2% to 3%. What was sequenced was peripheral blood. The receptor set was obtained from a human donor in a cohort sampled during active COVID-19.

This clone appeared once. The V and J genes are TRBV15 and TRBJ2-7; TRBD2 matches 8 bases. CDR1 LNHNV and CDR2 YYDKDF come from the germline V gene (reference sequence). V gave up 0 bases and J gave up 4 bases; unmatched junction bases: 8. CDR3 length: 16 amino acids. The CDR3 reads CATSRDQAGGPYEQYF. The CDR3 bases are TGTGCCACCAGCAGAGATCAGGCGGGGGGACCTTACGAGCAGTACTTC.

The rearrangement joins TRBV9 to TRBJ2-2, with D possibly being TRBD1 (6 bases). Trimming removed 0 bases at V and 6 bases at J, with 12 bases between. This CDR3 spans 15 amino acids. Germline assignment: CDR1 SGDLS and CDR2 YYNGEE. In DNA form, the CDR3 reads TGTGCCAGCAGCGTAGAATGGGGGCCAGCCGGGGAGCTGTTTTTT. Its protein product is CASSVEWGPAGELFF.

The CDR3 reads CASSVGSPTEAFF. The DNA of the CDR3 is TGTGCCAGCAGTGTCGGGAGCCCCACTGAAGCTTTCTTT. V gene TRBV28 combines with J gene TRBJ1-1, with unresolved D. Trimming took 5 bases from V and 4 from J, leaving 11 bases between them. This CDR3 has 13 residues. Germline V gene sequence: CDR1 MDHEN, CDR2 SYDVKM.

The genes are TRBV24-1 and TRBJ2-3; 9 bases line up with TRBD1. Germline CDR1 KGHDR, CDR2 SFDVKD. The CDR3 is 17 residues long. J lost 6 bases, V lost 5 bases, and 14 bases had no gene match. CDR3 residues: CATSVSPGTGLSDTQYF. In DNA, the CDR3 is TGTGCCACCAGTGTATCGCCCGGGACAGGGCTATCTGATACGCAGTATTTT.

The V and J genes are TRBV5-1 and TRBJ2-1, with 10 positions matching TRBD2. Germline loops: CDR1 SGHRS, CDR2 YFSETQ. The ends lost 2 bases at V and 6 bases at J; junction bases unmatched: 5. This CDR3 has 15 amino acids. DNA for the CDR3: TGCGCCAGCAGCTTACCGCGGACTAGCGGCAATGAGCAGTTCTTC. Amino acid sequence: CASSLPRTSGNEQFF. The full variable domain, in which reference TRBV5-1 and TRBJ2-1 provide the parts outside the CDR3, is KAGVTQTPRYLIKTRGQQVTLSCSPISGHRSVSWYQQTPGQGLQFLFEYFSETQRNKGNFPGRFSGRQFSNSRSEMNVSTLELGDSALYLCASSLPRTSGNEQFFGPGTRLTVL.

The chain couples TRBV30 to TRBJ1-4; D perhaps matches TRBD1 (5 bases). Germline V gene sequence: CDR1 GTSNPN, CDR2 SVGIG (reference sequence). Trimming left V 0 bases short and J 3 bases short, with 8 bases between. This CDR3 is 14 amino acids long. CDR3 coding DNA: TGTGCCTGGAGTGTATCGGGGGCTAATGAAAAACTGTTTTTT. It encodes CAWSVSGANEKLFF.

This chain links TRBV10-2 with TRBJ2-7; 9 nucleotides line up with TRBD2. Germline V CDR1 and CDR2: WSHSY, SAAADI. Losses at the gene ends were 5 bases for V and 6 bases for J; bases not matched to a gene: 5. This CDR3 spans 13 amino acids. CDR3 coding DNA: TGCGCCAGCAGTTTCGGGACTAGCTCCGAGCAGTACTTC. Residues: CASSFGTSSEQYF.

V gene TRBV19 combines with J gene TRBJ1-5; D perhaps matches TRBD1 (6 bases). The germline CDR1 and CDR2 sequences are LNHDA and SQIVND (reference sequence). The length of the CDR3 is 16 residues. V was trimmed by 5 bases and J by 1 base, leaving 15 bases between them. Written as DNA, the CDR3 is TGTGCCAGTAGTGAGAGGGCAGGGGCGAGCAATCAGCCCCAGCATTTT. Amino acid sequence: CASSERAGASNQPQHF. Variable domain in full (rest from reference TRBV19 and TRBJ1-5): DGGITQSPKYLFRKEGQNVTLSCEQNLNHDAMYWYRQDPGQGLRLIYYSQIVNDFQKGDIAEGYSVSREKKESFPLTVTSAQKNPTAFYLCASSERAGASNQPQHFGDGTRLSIL.

CDR3 sequence (DNA): TGTGCCAGCAGCTTGGCGGACTCCTACAATGAGCAGTTCTTC. Translation: CASSLADSYNEQFF. The chain is built from TRBV7-2 and TRBJ2-1, with D unclear. The V gene lost 3 bases and the J gene lost 0 bases, with 6 bases spanning the gap. The length of the CDR3 is 14 residues. The germline CDR1 and CDR2 sequences are SGHTA and FQGNSA.

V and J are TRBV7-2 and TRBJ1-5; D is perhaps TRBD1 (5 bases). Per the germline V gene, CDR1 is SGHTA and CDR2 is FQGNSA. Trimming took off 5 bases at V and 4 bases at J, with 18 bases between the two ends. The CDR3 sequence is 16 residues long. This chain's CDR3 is CASSPRATVLNQPQHF. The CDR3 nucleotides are TGTGCCAGCAGCCCGAGAGCGACAGTCCTGAATCAGCCCCAGCATTTT.

CDR3 protein: CASSLGTLTYNEQFF. The CDR3, as DNA: TGTGCCAGCAGCTTAGGGACTCTCACCTACAATGAGCAGTTCTTC. The V call is TRBV11-2, the J call TRBJ2-1, with D maybe TRBD2 (5 bases). The germline V gene has CDR1 SGHAT and CDR2 FQNNGV. This CDR3 has 15 residues. V lost 1 base and J 2 bases, leaving 9 bases between the germline ends.

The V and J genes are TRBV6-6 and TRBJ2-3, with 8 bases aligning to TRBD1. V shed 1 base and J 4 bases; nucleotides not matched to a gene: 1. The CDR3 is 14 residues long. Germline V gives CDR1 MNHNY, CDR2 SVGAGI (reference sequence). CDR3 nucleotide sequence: TGTGCCAGCAGTTACTTGGGACAGGCAGATACGCAGTATTTT. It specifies CASSYLGQADTQYF.

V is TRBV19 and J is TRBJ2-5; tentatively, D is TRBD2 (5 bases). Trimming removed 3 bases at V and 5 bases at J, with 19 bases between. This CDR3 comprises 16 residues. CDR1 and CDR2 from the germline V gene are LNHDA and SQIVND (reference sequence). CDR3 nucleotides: TGTGCCAGTAGTATCGCGTTAGGGTCGGGGTGGGAGACCCAGTACTTC. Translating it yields CASSIALGSGWETQYF.

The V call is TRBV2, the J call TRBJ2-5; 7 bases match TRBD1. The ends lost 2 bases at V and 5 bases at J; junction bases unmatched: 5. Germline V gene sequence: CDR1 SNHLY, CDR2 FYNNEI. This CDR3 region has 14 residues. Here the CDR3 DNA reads TGTGCCAGCAGTGAAAGGACAGGCGGCGAGACCCAGTACTTC. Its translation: CASSERTGGETQYF.